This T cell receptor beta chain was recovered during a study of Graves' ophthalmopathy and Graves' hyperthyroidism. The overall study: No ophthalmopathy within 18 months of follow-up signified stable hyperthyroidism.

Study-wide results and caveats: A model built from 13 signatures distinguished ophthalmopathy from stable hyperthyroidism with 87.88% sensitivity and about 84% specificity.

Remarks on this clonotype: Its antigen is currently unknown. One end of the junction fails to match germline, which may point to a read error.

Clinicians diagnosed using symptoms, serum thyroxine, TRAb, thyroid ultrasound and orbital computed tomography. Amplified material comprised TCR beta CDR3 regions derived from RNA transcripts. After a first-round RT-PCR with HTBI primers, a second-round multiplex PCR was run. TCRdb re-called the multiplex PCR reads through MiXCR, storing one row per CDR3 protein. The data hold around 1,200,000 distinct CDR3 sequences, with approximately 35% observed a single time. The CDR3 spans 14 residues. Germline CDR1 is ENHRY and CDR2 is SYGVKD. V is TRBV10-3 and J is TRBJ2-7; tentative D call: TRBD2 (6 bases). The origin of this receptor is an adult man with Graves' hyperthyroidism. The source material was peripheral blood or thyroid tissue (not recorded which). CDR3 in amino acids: CASSGARGIYEQYF. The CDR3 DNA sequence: TGTGCCAGCAGTGGGGCTCGGGGGATCTACGAGCAGTACTTC.